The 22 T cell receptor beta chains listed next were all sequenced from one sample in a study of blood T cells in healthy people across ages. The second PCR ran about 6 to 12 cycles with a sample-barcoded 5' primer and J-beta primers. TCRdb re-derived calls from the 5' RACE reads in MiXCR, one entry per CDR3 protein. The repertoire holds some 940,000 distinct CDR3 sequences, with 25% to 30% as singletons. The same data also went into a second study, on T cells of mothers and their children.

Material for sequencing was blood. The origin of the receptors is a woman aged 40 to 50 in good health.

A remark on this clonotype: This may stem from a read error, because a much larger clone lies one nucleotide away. The CDR3 here is CASSQDNFLLGTSPYEQYF. DNA for the CDR3: TGTGCCAGCAGCCAAGATAATTTCTTGTTGGGGACTAGTCCCTACGAGCAGTACTTC. The J gene is TRBJ2-7, the V gene TRBV3-1; 8 nucleotides align to TRBD2. The CDR3 sequence is 19 residues long. V gave up 0 bases and J gave up 2 bases; unmatched junction bases: 15. CDR1 and CDR2 from the germline V gene are LGHDT and YNNKEL (reference sequence).

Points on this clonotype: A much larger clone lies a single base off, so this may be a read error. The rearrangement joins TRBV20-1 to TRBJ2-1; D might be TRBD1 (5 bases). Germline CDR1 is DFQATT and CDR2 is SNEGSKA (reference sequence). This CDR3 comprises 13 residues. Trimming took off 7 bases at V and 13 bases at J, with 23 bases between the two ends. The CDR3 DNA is TGCAGTGTCAGGGATGGAATCCAAGAGACCCAGTTCTTC. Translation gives CSVRDGIQETQFF.

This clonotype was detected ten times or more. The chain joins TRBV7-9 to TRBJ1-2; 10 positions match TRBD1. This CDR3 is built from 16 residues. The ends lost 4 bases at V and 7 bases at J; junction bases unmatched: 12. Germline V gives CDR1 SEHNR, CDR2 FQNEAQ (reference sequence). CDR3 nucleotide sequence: TGTGCCAGCAGCTCTCCTGTGACAGGGGGCTCTGGTGGCTACACCTTC. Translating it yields CASSSPVTGGSGGYTF.

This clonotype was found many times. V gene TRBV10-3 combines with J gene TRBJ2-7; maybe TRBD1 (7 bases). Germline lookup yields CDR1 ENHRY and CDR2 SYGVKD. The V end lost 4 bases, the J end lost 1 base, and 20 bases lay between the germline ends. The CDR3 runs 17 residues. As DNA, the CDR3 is TGTGCCATCAGTGTGACAGGGACTGCCTTCTCTTCCTACGAGCAGTACTTC. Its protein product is CAISVTGTAFSSYEQYF.

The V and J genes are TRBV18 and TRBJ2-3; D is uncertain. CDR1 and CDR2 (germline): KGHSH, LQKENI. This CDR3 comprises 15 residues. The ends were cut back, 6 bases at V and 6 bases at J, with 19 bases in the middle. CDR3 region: CASSPALGPRDTQYF. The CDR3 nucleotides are TGTGCCAGCTCGCCAGCTCTAGGGCCGAGGGATACGCAGTATTTT.

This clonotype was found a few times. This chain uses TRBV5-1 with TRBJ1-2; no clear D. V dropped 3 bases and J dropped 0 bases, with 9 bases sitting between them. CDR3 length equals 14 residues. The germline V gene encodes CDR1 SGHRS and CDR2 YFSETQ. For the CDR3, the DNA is TGCGCCAGCAGCTGGACCGAGACTAACTATGGCTACACCTTC. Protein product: CASSWTETNYGYTF. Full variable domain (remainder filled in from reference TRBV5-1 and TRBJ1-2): KAGVTQTPRYLIKTRGQQVTLSCSPISGHRSVSWYQQTPGQGLQFLFEYFSETQRNKGNFPGRFSGRQFSNSRSEMNVSTLELGDSALYLCASSWTETNYGYTFGSGTRLTVV.

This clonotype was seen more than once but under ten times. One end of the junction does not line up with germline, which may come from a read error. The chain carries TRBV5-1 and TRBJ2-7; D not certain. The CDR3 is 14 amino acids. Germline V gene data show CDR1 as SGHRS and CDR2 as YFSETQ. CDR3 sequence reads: CVSSLSGTTYEQYF. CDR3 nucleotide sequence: TGCGTCAGCAGCTTGTCAGGCACAACCTACGAGCAGTACTTC.

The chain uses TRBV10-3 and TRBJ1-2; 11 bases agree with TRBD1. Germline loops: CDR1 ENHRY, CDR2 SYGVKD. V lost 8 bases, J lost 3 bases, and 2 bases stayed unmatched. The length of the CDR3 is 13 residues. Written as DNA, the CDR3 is TGTGCCATCGGGACAGGGGGACACTATGGCTACACCTTC. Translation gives CAIGTGGHYGYTF.

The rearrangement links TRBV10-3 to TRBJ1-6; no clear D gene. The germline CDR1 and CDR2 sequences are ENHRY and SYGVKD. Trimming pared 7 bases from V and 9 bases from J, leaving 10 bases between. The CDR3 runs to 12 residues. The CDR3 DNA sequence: TGTGCCATCACAGAAACGGGTTCACCCCTCCACTTT. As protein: CAITETGSPLHF.

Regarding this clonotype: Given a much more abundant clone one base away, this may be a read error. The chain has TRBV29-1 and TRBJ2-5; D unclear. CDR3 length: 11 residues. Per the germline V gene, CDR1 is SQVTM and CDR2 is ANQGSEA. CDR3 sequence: CGVELTRDQYF. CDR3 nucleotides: TGCGGCGTTGAGTTGACTCGTGACCAGTACTTC.

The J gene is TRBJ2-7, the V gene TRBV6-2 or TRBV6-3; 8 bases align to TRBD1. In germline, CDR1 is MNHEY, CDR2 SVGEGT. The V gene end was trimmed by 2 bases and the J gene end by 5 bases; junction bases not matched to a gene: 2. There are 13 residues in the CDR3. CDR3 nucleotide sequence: TGTGCCAGCAGTTACGACAGGGGCCACGAGCAGTACTTC. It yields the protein CASSYDRGHEQYF.

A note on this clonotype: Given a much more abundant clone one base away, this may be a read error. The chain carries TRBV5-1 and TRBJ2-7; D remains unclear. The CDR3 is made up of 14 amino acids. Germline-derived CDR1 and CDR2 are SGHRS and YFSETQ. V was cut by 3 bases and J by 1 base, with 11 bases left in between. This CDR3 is CASSWVAESYEQYF. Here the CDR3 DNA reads TGCGCCAGCAGCTGGGTTGCTGAGTCCTACGAGCAGTACTTC.

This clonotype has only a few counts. The CDR3 loop reads CSVAAGPETQYF. In DNA, the CDR3 is TGCAGCGTCGCCGCGGGTCCAGAGACCCAGTACTTC. The chain carries TRBV29-1 and TRBJ2-5; D perhaps matches TRBD2 (5 bases). V was trimmed by 6 bases and J by 4 bases, leaving 12 bases between them. Germline V gene data show CDR1 as SQVTM and CDR2 as ANQGSEA. The CDR3 has 12 amino acids.

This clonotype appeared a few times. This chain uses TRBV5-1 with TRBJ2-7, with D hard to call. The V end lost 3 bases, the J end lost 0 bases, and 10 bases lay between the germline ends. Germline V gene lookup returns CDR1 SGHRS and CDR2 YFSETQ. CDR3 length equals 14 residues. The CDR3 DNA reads TGCGCCAGCAGCTCGGAATCTAGCTCCTACGAGCAGTACTTC. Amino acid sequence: CASSSESSSYEQYF.

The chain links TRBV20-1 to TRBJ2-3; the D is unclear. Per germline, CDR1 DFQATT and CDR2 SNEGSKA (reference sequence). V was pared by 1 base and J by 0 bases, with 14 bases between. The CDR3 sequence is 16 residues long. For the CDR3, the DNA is TGCAGTGCTAGAGGCTACCAGAGGCGTAGCACAGATACGCAGTATTTT. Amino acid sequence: CSARGYQRRSTDTQYF.

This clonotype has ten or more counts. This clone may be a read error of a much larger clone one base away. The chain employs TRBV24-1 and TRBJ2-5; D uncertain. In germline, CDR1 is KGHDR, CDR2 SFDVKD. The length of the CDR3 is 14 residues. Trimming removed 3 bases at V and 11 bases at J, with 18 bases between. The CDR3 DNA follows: TGTGCCACCAGTGATCCCGGACGGATTTCGAAGCAGTACTTC. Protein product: CATSDPGRISKQYF.

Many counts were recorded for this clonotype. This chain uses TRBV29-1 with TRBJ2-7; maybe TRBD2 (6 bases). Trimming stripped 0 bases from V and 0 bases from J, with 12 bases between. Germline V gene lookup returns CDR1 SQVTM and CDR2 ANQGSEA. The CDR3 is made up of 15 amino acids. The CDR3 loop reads CSVEDQGGFSYEQYF. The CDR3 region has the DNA TGCAGCGTTGAAGATCAGGGAGGCTTCTCCTACGAGCAGTACTTC.

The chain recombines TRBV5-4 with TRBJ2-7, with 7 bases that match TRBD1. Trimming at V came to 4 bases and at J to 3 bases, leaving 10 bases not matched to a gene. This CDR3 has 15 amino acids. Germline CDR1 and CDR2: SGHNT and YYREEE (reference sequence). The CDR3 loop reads CASSARQGSIYEQYF. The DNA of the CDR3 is TGTGCCAGCAGCGCACGACAGGGTAGTATCTACGAGCAGTACTTC. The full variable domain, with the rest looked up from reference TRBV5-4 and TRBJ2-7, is ETGVTQSPTHLIKTRGQQVTLRCSSQSGHNTVSWYQQALGQGPQFIFQYYREEENGRGNFPPRFSGLQFPNYSSELNVNALELDDSALYLCASSARQGSIYEQYFGPGTRLTVT.

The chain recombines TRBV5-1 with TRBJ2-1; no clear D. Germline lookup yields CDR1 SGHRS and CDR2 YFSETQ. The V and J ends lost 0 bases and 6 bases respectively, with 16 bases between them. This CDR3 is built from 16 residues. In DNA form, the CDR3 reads TGCGCCAGCAGCTTGGTACTTTTGGCGACAAGCAATGAGCAGTTCTTC. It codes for CASSLVLLATSNEQFF. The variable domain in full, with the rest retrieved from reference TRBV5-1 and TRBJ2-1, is KAGVTQTPRYLIKTRGQQVTLSCSPISGHRSVSWYQQTPGQGLQFLFEYFSETQRNKGNFPGRFSGRQFSNSRSEMNVSTLELGDSALYLCASSLVLLATSNEQFFGPGTRLTVL.

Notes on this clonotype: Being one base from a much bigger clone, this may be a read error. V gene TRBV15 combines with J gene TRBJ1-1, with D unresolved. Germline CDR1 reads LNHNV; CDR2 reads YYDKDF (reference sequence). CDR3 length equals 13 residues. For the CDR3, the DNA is TGTGCCGCCAGCAGAACGACCAAGAGTGAAGCTTTCTTT. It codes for CAASRTTKSEAFF.

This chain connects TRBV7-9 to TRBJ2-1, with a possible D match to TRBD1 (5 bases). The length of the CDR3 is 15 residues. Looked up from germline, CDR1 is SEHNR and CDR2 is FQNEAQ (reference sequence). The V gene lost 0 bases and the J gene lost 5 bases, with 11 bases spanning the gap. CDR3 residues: CASSLAGSGHNEQFF. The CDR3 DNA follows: TGTGCCAGCAGCTTAGCCGGGTCAGGGCACAATGAGCAGTTCTTC.

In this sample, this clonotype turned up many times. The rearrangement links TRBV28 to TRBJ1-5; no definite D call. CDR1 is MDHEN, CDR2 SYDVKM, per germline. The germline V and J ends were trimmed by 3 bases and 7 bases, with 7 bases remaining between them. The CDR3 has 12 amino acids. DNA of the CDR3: TGTGCCAGCAGTTTGGGTGCCCAGCCCCAGCATTTT. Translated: CASSLGAQPQHF.